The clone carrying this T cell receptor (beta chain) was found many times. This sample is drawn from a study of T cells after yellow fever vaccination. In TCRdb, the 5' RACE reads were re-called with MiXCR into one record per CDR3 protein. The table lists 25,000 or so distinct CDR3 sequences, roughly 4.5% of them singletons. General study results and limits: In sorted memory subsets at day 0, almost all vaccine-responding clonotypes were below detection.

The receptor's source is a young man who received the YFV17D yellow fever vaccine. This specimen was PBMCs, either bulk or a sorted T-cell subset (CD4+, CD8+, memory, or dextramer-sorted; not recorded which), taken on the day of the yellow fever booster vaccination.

CDR3 region: CACKWEANTEAFF. In DNA form, the CDR3 reads TGTGCCTGTAAGTGGGAGGCGAACACTGAAGCTTTCTTT. The chain combines TRBV12-3 or TRBV12-4 with TRBJ1-1, with D hard to call. Between the trimmed V and J ends, which lost 11 bases and 1 base, there was a span of 14 bases. This CDR3 has 13 amino acids.